Presented here are 29 T cell receptor beta chains from one specimen sequenced in a study of cytomegalovirus exposure and HLA in healthy donors. Both 60 Vbeta primers and 13 Jbeta primers went into the PCR. Measured with immunoSEQ multiplex PCR; TCRdb has only the in-frame clones, and not every one. The profile shows about 130,000 clones, about three quarters of them singletons. The material sequenced was PBMCs. All receptors come from a human donor in good health.

V is TRBV11-3 and J is TRBJ1-4, with D possibly being TRBD1 (5 bases). Germline CDR1 and CDR2: SGHNT and YENEEA. V was shortened by 10 bases and J by 8 bases, with 17 bases between the two germline ends. The CDR3 has 13 residues. The CDR3 DNA sequence: TGTGCCAACCAACAGGCCCCCTTGGAAAAACTGTTTTTT. Its translation is CANQQAPLEKLFF.

This rearrangement joins TRBV28 to TRBJ2-5, with 8 bases identical to TRBD1. CDR3 length equals 17 residues. V dropped 4 bases and J dropped 0; count of bases not matched to a gene: 10. Germline CDR1 is MDHEN and CDR2 is SYDVKM. CDR3 DNA sequence: TGTGCCAGCAGTTCCGGACAGGGCATCCGGTACCAAGAGACCCAGTACTTC. Translating it yields CASSSGQGIRYQETQYF.

V gene TRBV29-1 combines with J gene TRBJ2-1, with 8 bases matching TRBD1. Germline V gene lookup returns CDR1 SQVTM and CDR2 ANQGSEA. CDR3 length: 12 amino acids. J lost 10 bases, V lost 7 bases, and 9 bases had no gene match. The DNA for the CDR3 is TGCAGCGCAGGACAGGGCTCCGGAGAGCAGTTCTTC. Amino acids: CSAGQGSGEQFF.

The chain uses TRBV4-2 and TRBJ2-7, with 7 bases aligning to TRBD1. The CDR3 covers 14 residues. V lost 5 bases to trimming and J lost 2 bases; unmatched junction nucleotides: 6. The germline gives CDR1 LGHNA, CDR2 YNFKEQ. The CDR3 DNA reads TGTGCCAGCAGCGGAACAGGGGTTACCTACGAGCAGTACTTC. Translation gives CASSGTGVTYEQYF.

This clone was counted a few times. The chain is built from TRBV4-2 and TRBJ2-2; 7 nucleotides align to TRBD2. Germline V gene lookup returns CDR1 LGHNA and CDR2 YNFKEQ. The V gene end was trimmed by 4 bases and the J gene end by 2 bases; junction bases not matched to a gene: 7. The length of the CDR3 is 16 residues. DNA of the CDR3: TGTGCCAGCAGCCTCTTTACGGGAGGTAACACCGGGGAGCTGTTTTTT. Translating it yields CASSLFTGGNTGELFF.

The chain joins TRBV7-9 to TRBJ2-7, with a weak D call TRBD2 (6 bases). CDR1 and CDR2 (germline): SEHNR, FQNEAQ (reference sequence). With 2 bases removed from V and 2 bases from J, the gap between germline ends came to 13 bases. The CDR3 sequence is 15 residues long. The CDR3 loop reads CASSLFGTSTYEQYF. CDR3 coding DNA: TGTGCCAGCAGCTTATTTGGGACTTCCACCTACGAGCAGTACTTC.

This clone came up once. The chain employs TRBV5-1 and TRBJ2-7; 7 bases line up with TRBD1. V gave up 0 bases and J gave up 0 bases; unmatched junction bases: 6. Germline V gene sequence: CDR1 SGHRS, CDR2 YFSETQ. This CDR3 contains 16 residues. CDR3 nucleotide sequence: TGCGCCAGCAGCTTGGTTGGCAGGGGGAGCTCCTACGAGCAGTACTTC. Its translation: CASSLVGRGSSYEQYF.

The V call is TRBV9, the J call TRBJ2-1; D remains unclear. The CDR3 sequence is 15 residues long. Trimming removed 6 bases from V and 10 bases from J, with 23 bases in between. Germline loops: CDR1 SGDLS, CDR2 YYNGEE. The CDR3 sequence: CASNKDPLRLGEQFF. In nucleotides, the CDR3 is TGTGCCAGCAATAAAGACCCCCTCCGGCTCGGGGAGCAGTTCTTC.

The chain employs TRBV10-3 and TRBJ1-1, with no clear D. Germline lookup yields CDR1 ENHRY and CDR2 SYGVKD. This CDR3 comprises 14 residues. V lost 6 bases to trimming and J lost 1 base, with 12 bases between them. The CDR3 sequence is CAIREVVANTEAFF. The CDR3 DNA follows: TGTGCCATCAGGGAGGTGGTGGCGAACACTGAAGCTTTCTTT.

The chain carries TRBV5-1 and TRBJ2-7, with a tentative D call TRBD2 (6 bases). This CDR3 region has 14 residues. The germline V gene encodes CDR1 SGHRS and CDR2 YFSETQ. The V end was cut by 4 bases, the J end by 1 base, with 12 bases between. The CDR3 nucleotides are TGCGCCAGCAGCCCCGGTAGCGGATCCTACGAGCAGTACTTC. Translated, it gives CASSPGSGSYEQYF.

This clone has more than one count but fewer than ten. V and J are TRBV29-1 and TRBJ2-5; D remains unclear. CDR3 length: 15 residues. The germline CDR1 and CDR2 sequences are SQVTM and ANQGSEA. V dropped 2 bases and J dropped 1 base, with 14 bases sitting between them. CDR3 sequence reads: CSVEISAALQETQYF. The CDR3 DNA is TGCAGCGTTGAAATAAGCGCCGCCCTCCAAGAGACCCAGTACTTC. Complete variable domain (other parts from reference TRBV29-1 and TRBJ2-5): SAVISQKPSRDICQRGTSLTIQCQVDSQVTMMFWYRQQPGQSLTLIATANQGSEATYESGFVIDKFPISRPNLTFSTLTVSNMSPEDSSIYLCSVEISAALQETQYFGPGTRLLVL.

CDR3 bases: TGTGCCAGCAGCTTTTGGGACAGGGCCACTGAAGCTTTCTTT. The encoded protein is CASSFWDRATEAFF. The chain carries TRBV7-9 and TRBJ1-1, with 9 bases matching TRBD1. V trimming: 3 bases; J trimming: 4 bases; junction bases outside the gene matches: 3. CDR1 is SEHNR and CDR2 is FQNEAQ in the germline V gene (reference sequence). The CDR3 is 14 residues long.

Written as DNA, the CDR3 is TGCGCCAGCAGTTCTCCGCCCTCCTACGAGCAGTACTTC. This codes for CASSSPPSYEQYF. The V call is TRBV5-1, the J call TRBJ2-5; unclear D gene. The end of the DNA aligns better with TRBJ2-7, so the J call may be wrong. CDR3 size: 13 residues. Germline V CDR1 and CDR2: SGHRS, YFSETQ.

The count of this clone is one. Here the CDR3 DNA reads TGCAGCGGGGGGACAGCCTACGAGCAGTACTTC. Translating it yields CSGGTAYEQYF. The chain carries TRBV29-1 and TRBJ2-5, with 7 bases identical to TRBD1. The end of the DNA aligns better with TRBJ2-7, so the J call may be wrong. From germline, CDR1 is SQVTM and CDR2 ANQGSEA. The CDR3 covers 11 residues.

This chain uses TRBV10-3 with TRBJ2-2; 8 positions agree with TRBD2. V trimming: 2 bases; J trimming: 6 bases; junction bases outside the gene matches: 5. CDR1 is ENHRY, CDR2 SYGVKD, per germline. The CDR3 is 15 amino acids. In nucleotides, the CDR3 is TGTGCCATCAGTGAGGCGCTAGCGGGTTCCGGGGAGCTGTTTTTT. Translated, it gives CAISEALAGSGELFF.

Comment on this clone: The junction departs from the called germline gene at one end, perhaps through a read error. This chain connects TRBV5-1 to TRBJ1-2, with 8 bases aligning to TRBD1. The CDR3 has 16 amino acids. Germline V CDR1 and CDR2: SGHRS, YFSETQ. The CDR3 sequence is CASILRSGGNVGGYTF. The CDR3 region has the DNA TGCGCCAGCATCTTGCGGTCAGGGGGCAACGTCGGTGGCTACACCTTC.

The J gene is TRBJ1-6, the V gene TRBV29-1; a possible D gene is TRBD1 (6 bases). This CDR3 has 20 amino acids. Germline CDR1 SQVTM, CDR2 ANQGSEA. This CDR3 is CRGARGTAHALGSYNSPLHF. The CDR3 DNA reads TGCAGAGGGGCGAGGGGGACCGCACACGCCCTAGGGTCCTATAATTCACCCCTCCACTTT.

J is TRBJ1-5 and V is TRBV27, with 7 bases that match TRBD1. In germline, CDR1 is MNHEY, CDR2 SMNVEV (reference sequence). The CDR3 has 15 amino acids. V dropped 5 bases and J dropped 10; count of bases not matched to a gene: 14. Written as DNA, the CDR3 is TGTGCCAGCAGTGATCGGGGTCCCAGGGGGTCACCCCAGCATTTT. It is translated as CASSDRGPRGSPQHF.

The chain combines TRBV9 with TRBJ1-6; TRBD1 is a possible D gene (6 bases). From germline, CDR1 is SGDLS and CDR2 YYNGEE. The V gene lost 1 base and the J gene lost 7 bases, with 9 bases spanning the gap. The CDR3 is 14 amino acids. The DNA of the CDR3 is TGTGCCAGCAGCGTATCTGGGACAAATTCACCCCTCCACTTT. It yields the protein CASSVSGTNSPLHF.

The chain recombines TRBV9 with TRBJ2-7; the match to TRBD2 covers 9 bases. Trimming took 4 bases from V and 2 from J; bases not matched to a gene: 7. This CDR3 is 15 amino acids long. Per germline, CDR1 SGDLS and CDR2 YYNGEE. The CDR3 region is CASSPLAGRTYEQYF. The CDR3 DNA follows: TGTGCCAGCAGCCCACTAGCGGGCAGAACCTACGAGCAGTACTTC.

This chain uses TRBV9 with TRBJ1-2, with 8 bases matching TRBD1. Germline CDR1 reads SGDLS; CDR2 reads YYNGEE. The J segment lost 4 bases and the V segment lost 3 bases, leaving 5 bases of the junction unmatched. The CDR3 runs 14 residues. The CDR3 loop reads CASSGQGFIYGYTF. The CDR3 DNA reads as TGTGCCAGCAGCGGACAGGGGTTCATCTATGGCTACACCTTC. Together with reference TRBV9 and TRBJ1-2, the CDR3 gives the full variable domain: DSGVTQTPKHLITATGQRVTLRCSPRSGDLSVYWYQQSLDQGLQFLIQYYNGEERAKGNILERFSAQQFPDLHSELNLSSLELGDSALYFCASSGQGFIYGYTFGSGTRLTVV.

The V and J genes are TRBV7-7 and TRBJ2-1, with D tentatively TRBD1 (6 bases). Looked up from germline, CDR1 is SSHAT and CDR2 is FNYEAQ (reference sequence). V dropped 0 bases and J dropped 6 bases, with 15 bases sitting between them. The CDR3 sequence is 16 residues long. CDR3 bases: TGTGCCAGCAGCTTAGCGCATCAGGGGCTCCTCAATGAGCAGTTCTTC. It is translated as CASSLAHQGLLNEQFF.

This rearrangement joins TRBV7-9 to TRBJ2-7, with 8 positions matching TRBD1. Germline V gene lookup returns CDR1 SEHNR and CDR2 FQNEAQ (reference sequence). The length of the CDR3 is 15 residues. Trimming cost V 5 bases and J 2 bases; bases outside gene matches: 8. DNA of the CDR3: TGTGCCAGCAGCCCGCGGGACAGGTCAACCTACGAGCAGTACTTC. Its translation: CASSPRDRSTYEQYF. The full variable domain, its missing parts supplied by reference TRBV7-9 and TRBJ2-7, is DTGVSQNPRHKITKRGQNVTFRCDPISEHNRLYWYRQTLGQGPEFLTYFQNEAQLEKSRLLSDRFSAERPKGSFSTLEIQRTEQGDSAMYLCASSPRDRSTYEQYFGPGTRLTVT.

In its sample, this clone was seen a few times. The chain couples TRBV9 to TRBJ2-3; no reliable D call. V lost 1 base, J lost 3 bases, and 12 bases lay in between. Germline V gene lookup returns CDR1 SGDLS and CDR2 YYNGEE. The CDR3 runs to 15 residues. The CDR3 DNA reads TGTGCCAGCAGCGTACACTCCCTAGAGACAGATACGCAGTATTTT. It yields the protein CASSVHSLETDTQYF.

This chain uses TRBV28 with TRBJ2-7; possible D gene TRBD1, 5 bases. Per the germline V gene, CDR1 is MDHEN and CDR2 is SYDVKM. V was shortened by 1 base and J by 6 bases, with 16 bases between the two germline ends. This CDR3 contains 15 residues. CDR3 nucleotide sequence: TGTGCCAGCAGTTTATCCTCAGGGAAGGGGCCCGAGCAGTACTTC. This sequence encodes CASSLSSGKGPEQYF.

The chain is built from TRBV14 and TRBJ1-6, with 7 bases fitting TRBD1. The CDR3 loop spans 15 amino acids. Germline-derived CDR1 and CDR2 are SGHDN and FVKESK. Trimming at V came to 4 bases and at J to 7 bases, leaving 7 bases not matched to a gene. The CDR3 sequence: CASSLMTGLNSPLHF. CDR3 DNA sequence: TGTGCCAGCAGCCTTATGACAGGGTTAAATTCACCCCTCCACTTT.

Details on this clone: A read error may produce the germline difference seen at one junction end. V and J are TRBV7-9 and TRBJ1-2, with D unresolved. CDR1 is SEHNR, CDR2 FQNEAQ, per germline (reference sequence). CDR3 size: 14 residues. CDR3 loop: CSSSSGPLGEGYTF. In DNA form, the CDR3 reads TGTTCCAGCAGCTCCGGTCCTTTGGGAGAGGGCTACACCTTC. Full variable domain (remainder filled in from reference TRBV7-9 and TRBJ1-2): DTGVSQNPRHKITKRGQNVTFRCDPISEHNRLYWYRQTLGQGPEFLTYFQNEAQLEKSRLLSDRFSAERPKGSFSTLEIQRTEQGDSAMYLCSSSSGPLGEGYTFGSGTRLTVV.

This clone occurred a few times. The chain is built from TRBV6-5 and TRBJ1-6, with 7 bases aligning to TRBD1. The germline V gene has CDR1 MNHEY and CDR2 SVGAGI. There are 16 residues in the CDR3. Trimming cost V 3 bases and J 7 bases; bases outside gene matches: 9. DNA of the CDR3: TGTGCCAGCAGTTATTTGGCGGGACAGCCGAATTCACCCCTCCACTTT. Its translation: CASSYLAGQPNSPLHF.

The gene calls are TRBV2 and TRBJ2-1; D is uncertain. Germline V gives CDR1 SNHLY, CDR2 FYNNEI. V was clipped by 6 bases and J by 0 bases, with 9 bases between them. The CDR3 is 14 residues long. The DNA of the CDR3 is TGTGCCAGCAGCGCGGTGGCCTCCTACAATGAGCAGTTCTTC. This encodes CASSAVASYNEQFF.